This T cell receptor beta chain was sequenced during a study of OX40 agonist ivuxolimab in advanced cancers. Study observations and caveats: In CD8+ T cells, expanded clones were on average more numerous than in CD4+. Within 6 weeks, CD4+ and CD8+ blood T cells expanded clonally at 0.1 to 3.0 mg/kg. Partial responders receiving 0.1-3.0 mg/kg showed among the lowest clonal expansion.

Sequencing used immunoSEQ multiplex PCR; TCRdb keeps in-frame clones, though not all of them. This sample yields more than 45,000 clones, of which nearly 95% are seen a single time; 6.5% to 7.5% belongs to the top ten. Germline lookup yields CDR1 LNHDA and CDR2 SQIVND (reference sequence). The V end was cut by 10 bases, the J end by 5 bases, with 7 bases between. This CDR3 comprises 10 residues. This clone was seen more than once but under ten times. Antigen specificity is unknown. This sequence originates from an adult with an advanced solid tumor such as melanoma, head and neck, liver or kidney cancer. The chain joins TRBV19 to TRBJ2-3; no clear D gene. Sequences were derived from CD4+ or CD8+ T cells sorted from blood, sampled in a trial of the OX40 agonist ivuxolimab. The CDR3 loop is CATEGDTQYF. The CDR3 DNA reads as TGTGCCACGGAAGGAGATACGCAGTATTTT.